This T cell receptor (beta chain) is from a study of cytomegalovirus exposure and HLA in healthy donors. Though probably carrying unrecorded immune exposures, donors were nominally healthy at sampling. CDR3 length equals 14 residues. Germline trimming cut 6 bases from V and 8 bases from J; bases unmatched to any gene: 6. Germline assignment: CDR1 MDHEN and CDR2 SYDVKM. Use of 60 Vbeta and 13 Jbeta primers characterized the PCR. Original analysis: In a later analysis, of roughly 83 million unique beta chains, about 12 million appeared in at least two donors. The repertoire was sequenced with immunoSEQ multiplex PCR; TCRdb's copy has only in-frame clones and lacks some. The DNA was the basis for D and trimming; V, J and clone size are from that table. The sample records more than 110,000 clones, around 80% being singletons.

The J gene is TRBJ1-4, the V gene TRBV28; 10 bases align to TRBD1. The sequenced sample consisted of PBMCs. The receptor was isolated from a female donor in good health and CMV-seronegative. The CDR3 region has the DNA TGTGCCAGCAGGGGGGACAGGGGTGAGGAAAAACTGTTTTTT. It is translated as CASRGDRGEEKLFF.